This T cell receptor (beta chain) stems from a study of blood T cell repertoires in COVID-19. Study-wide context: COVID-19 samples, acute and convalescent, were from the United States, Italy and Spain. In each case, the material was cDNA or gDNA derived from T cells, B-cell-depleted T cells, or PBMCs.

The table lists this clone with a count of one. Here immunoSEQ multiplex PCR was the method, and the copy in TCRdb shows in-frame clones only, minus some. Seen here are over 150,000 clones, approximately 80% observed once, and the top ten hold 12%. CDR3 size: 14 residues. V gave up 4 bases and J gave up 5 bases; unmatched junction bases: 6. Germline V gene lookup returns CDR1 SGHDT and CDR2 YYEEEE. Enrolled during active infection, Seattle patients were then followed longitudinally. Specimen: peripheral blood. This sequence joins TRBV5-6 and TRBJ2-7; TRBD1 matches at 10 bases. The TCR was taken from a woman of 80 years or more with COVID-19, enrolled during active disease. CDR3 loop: CASSPGQGMDEQYF. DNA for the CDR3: TGTGCCAGCAGCCCGGGACAGGGGATGGACGAGCAGTACTTC.